The clone carrying this T cell receptor (beta chain) was recorded at least ten times. Its specificity is unknown. This specimen comes from a study of T cell repertoires in cytomegalovirus infection. Study information: Signatures in public TCR beta sequences pointed to both CMV infection and matching HLA type. General observations from the study: Cumulative public TCR beta family frequency identified CMV carriers with the relevant HLA. In two of eight donors, the top clonotype was HLA-C-restricted CMV-specific.

Each CDR3 protein gets one entry after TCRdb re-called the reads with MiXCR. This table has approximately 750,000 distinct CDR3 sequences, roughly 36% appearing once. CDR3 length equals 19 residues. Germline lookup yields CDR1 DFQATT and CDR2 SNEGSKA (reference sequence). The V segment lost 1 base and the J segment 1 base; nucleotides outside the gene matches: 16. The sequenced sample was PBMCs. This sequence joins TRBV20-1 and TRBJ1-5, with 7 positions matching TRBD1. The clonotype comes from a human donor in good health (CMV status not recorded). Some clones in this sample may be carry-over from other donors' samples. CDR3 bases: TGCAGTGCTAGAGTACCGGGACAGCGTACGGGCAGAAGCAATCAGCCCCAGCATTTT. This translates into CSARVPGQRTGRSNQPQHF.